Included here is one TCR beta chain sequence, with context. The record originates from a study of blood T cell repertoires in COVID-19. Original data processing: Amplified reference gene primers provided the basis for estimating nucleated cell counts. Using immunoSEQ multiplex PCR, the repertoire was profiled, and TCRdb retains in-frame clones only, with some absent. V and J calls and clone size are copied from that table; D and trimming were computed from the DNA. This table holds over 30,000 clones, more than 85% found once. The CDR3 is 12 residues long. Sequenced material: peripheral blood. The J gene is TRBJ1-1, the V gene TRBV12-2; TRBD1 was called by the table and not checked on the DNA. TRBV12-2 is shown as a pseudogene. The TCR comes from a man in his 70s with acute or convalescent COVID-19. The CDR3 DNA is TGTGCAAGTCGCAGGACAGGGAATGAAGCTTTCTTT. Translation gives CASRRTGNEAFF.